One and the same sample provided the 4 T cell receptor beta chains below, sequenced in a study of blood T cells in healthy people across ages. Next came a second PCR, run for roughly 7 to 12 cycles, which used a sample-barcoded 5' primer along with a J-beta primer mix. TCRdb recomputed calls from the 5' RACE reads with MiXCR, one row per CDR3 protein. The sample records 1.8 million or so distinct CDR3 sequences, roughly two fifths being singletons. Sequenced material: blood. Receptors were obtained from a human donor in good health.

The chain has TRBV5-1 and TRBJ1-1; D unresolved. Germline V CDR1 and CDR2: SGHRS, YFSETQ. The CDR3 contains 13 residues. The germline V and J ends were trimmed by 6 bases and 3 bases, with 12 bases remaining between them. CDR3 nucleotides: TGCGCCAGCACCGCGAGTAGGGACACTGAAGCTTTCTTT. The encoded protein is CASTASRDTEAFF.

The chain couples TRBV6-5 to TRBJ2-5; TRBD1 aligns across 7 bases. The CDR3 runs 17 residues. Per germline, CDR1 MNHEY and CDR2 SVGAGI. The trim removed 4 bases at V and 1 base at J, leaving 12 bases unmatched. DNA of the CDR3: TGTGCCAGCAGTTCTTACTTTCTCCGGGACAGCCAAGAGACCCAGTACTTC. This gives the protein CASSSYFLRDSQETQYF.

J is TRBJ1-2 and V is TRBV9, with 9 bases identical to TRBD1. V dropped 0 bases and J dropped 0; count of bases not matched to a gene: 9. This CDR3 spans 18 amino acids. Germline lookup yields CDR1 SGDLS and CDR2 YYNGEE. The CDR3 bases are TGTGCCAGCAGCGTAGCTTCGGGACAGGGCCTTACTAACTATGGCTACACCTTC. As protein: CASSVASGQGLTNYGYTF.

The gene calls are TRBV24-1 and TRBJ2-1; TRBD2 matches 11 bases. Per germline, CDR1 KGHDR and CDR2 SFDVKD. This CDR3 is 17 amino acids long. Trimming removed 0 bases from V and 7 bases from J; junction bases left unmatched: 7. CDR3 bases: TGTGCCACCAGTGATTTGCGGCCTAGCGGGGGGAAGAATGAGCAGTTCTTC. It codes for CATSDLRPSGGKNEQFF.